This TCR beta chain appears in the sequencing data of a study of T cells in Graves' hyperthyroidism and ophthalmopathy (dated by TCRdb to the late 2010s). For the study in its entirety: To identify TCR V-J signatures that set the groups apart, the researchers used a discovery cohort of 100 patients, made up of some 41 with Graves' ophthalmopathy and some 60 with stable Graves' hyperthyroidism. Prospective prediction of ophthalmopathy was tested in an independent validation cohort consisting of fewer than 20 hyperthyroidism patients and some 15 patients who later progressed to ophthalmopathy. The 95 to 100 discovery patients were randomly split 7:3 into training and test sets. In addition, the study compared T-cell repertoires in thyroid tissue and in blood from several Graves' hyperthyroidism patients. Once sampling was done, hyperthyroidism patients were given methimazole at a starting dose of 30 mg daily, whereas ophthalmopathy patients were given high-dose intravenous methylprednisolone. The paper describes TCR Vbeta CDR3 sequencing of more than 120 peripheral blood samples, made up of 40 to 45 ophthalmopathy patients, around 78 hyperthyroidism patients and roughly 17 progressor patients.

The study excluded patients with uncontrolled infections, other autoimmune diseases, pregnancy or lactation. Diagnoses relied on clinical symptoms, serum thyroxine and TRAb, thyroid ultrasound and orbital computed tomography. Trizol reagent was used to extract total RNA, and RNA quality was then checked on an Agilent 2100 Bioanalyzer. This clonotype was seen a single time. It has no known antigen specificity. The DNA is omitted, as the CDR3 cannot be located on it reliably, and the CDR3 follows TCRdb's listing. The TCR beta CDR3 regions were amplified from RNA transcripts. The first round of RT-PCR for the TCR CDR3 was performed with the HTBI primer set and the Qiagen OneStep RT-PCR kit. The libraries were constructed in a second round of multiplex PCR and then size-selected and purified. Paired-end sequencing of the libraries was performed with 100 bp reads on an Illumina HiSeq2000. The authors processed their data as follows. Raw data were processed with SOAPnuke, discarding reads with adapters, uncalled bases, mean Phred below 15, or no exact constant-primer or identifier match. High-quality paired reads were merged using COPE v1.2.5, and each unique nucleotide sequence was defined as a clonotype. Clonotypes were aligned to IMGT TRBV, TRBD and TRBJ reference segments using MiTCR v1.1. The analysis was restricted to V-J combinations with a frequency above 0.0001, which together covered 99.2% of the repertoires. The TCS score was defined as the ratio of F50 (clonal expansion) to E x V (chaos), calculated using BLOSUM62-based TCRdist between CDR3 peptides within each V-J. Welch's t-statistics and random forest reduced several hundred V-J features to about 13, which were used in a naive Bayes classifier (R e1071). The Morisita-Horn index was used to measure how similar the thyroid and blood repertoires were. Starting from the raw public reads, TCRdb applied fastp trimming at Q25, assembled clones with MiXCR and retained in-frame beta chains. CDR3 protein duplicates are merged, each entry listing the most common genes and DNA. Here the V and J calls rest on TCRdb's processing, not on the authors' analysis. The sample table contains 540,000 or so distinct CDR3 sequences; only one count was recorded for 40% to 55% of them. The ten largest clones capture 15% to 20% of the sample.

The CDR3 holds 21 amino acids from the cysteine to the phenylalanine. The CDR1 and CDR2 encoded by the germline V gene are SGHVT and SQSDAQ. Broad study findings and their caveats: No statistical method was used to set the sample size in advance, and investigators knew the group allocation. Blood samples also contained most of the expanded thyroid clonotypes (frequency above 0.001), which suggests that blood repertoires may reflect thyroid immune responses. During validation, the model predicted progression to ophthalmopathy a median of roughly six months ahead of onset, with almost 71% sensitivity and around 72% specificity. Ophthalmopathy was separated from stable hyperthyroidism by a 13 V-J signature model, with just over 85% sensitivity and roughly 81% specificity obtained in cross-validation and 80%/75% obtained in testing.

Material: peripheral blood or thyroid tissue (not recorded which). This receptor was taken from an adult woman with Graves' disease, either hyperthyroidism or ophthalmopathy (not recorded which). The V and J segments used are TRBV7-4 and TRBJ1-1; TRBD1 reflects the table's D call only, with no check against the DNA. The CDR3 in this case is CASSFYICSARAPWKDTEAFF.